The subject of this entry is one T cell receptor (beta chain). The antigen remains unidentified. These data come from a study of CD8+ T cells in alopecia areata. Extraction of RNA preceded its reverse transcription into cDNA, which served as the sequencing template. Profiling relied on immunoSEQ multiplex PCR, and the TCRdb table lists in-frame clones only, not all of them. Seen here are fewer than 150,000 clones, 80% to 90% observed once, and the top ten hold about 25%. V was trimmed by 5 bases and J by 3 bases, leaving 14 bases between them. The length of the CDR3 is 15 residues. Looked up from germline, CDR1 is SEHNR and CDR2 is FQNEAQ (reference sequence). General study points: Relative to normal scalp, lesional scalp, especially alopecia totalis/universalis, showed higher clonality. Baseline CD8+ expansion's link to response remains uncertain, as there was one nonresponder. Amid tofacitinib therapy, many expanded lesional clones stayed present in scalp and blood. Treatment with tofacitinib significantly lowered scalp clonality and reduced expanded CD8+ clones among the top 100.

Stated treatment: oral pan-JAK inhibitor, 5-10 mg twice daily. The sequenced sample was CD8+ T cells sorted from blood, obtained at week 4, from a patient treated with tofacitinib. The chain employs TRBV7-9 and TRBJ2-1, with D possibly being TRBD1 (5 bases). This clonotype was obtained from a human donor with alopecia areata. CDR3: CASSHALTDYNEQFF. The CDR3, as DNA: TGTGCCAGCAGCCATGCCTTGACAGACTACAATGAGCAGTTCTTC.